Sequencing of this T cell receptor beta chain was carried out in a study of blood T cells in healthy people across ages. General study points: Older age coincided with a roughly linear decline in TCR beta diversity per million T cells. It was held that diversity estimates obtained from one million T cells represented underestimates. Naive CD4+ cell counts and diversity both ran higher in long-lived than in aged donors.

Germline V gene data show CDR1 as MDHEN and CDR2 as SYDVKM. CDR3 length equals 15 residues. V lost 5 bases to trimming and J lost 3 bases; unmatched junction nucleotides: 8. Of note for this clonotype: The antigen is undetermined.

The use of a sample-barcoded 5' primer and a J-beta primer mix characterized a second PCR of roughly 6 to 11 cycles. MiXCR, applied by TCRdb to the 5' RACE reads, yields one record per CDR3 protein. There are more than 1,000,000 distinct CDR3 sequences in the sample; under 30% occur only once, and approximately 0.7% lies in the top ten. This sample also appeared in a second study, on T cells of mothers and their children. That paper notes: The sample comes from several healthy Caucasian donors: mothers and children.

This TCR was recovered from a girl aged 2-10 years in good health. The specimen was blood. The chain uses TRBV28 and TRBJ1-2, with 8 bases matching TRBD1. The CDR3 sequence: CASSELTGAHYGYTF. The CDR3 bases are TGTGCCAGCAGTGAACTGACAGGGGCTCACTATGGCTACACCTTC.